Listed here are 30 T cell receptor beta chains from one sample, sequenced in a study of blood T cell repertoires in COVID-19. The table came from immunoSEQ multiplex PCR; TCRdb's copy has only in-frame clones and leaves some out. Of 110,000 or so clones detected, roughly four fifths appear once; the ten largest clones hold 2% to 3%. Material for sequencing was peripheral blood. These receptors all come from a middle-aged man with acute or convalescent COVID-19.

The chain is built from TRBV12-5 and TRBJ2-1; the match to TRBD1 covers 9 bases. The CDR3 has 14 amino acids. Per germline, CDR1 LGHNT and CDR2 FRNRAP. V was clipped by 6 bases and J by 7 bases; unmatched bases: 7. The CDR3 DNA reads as TGTGCTAGTGGGCGAGGGACAGGGTGGAATGAGCAGTTCTTC. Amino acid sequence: CASGRGTGWNEQFF.

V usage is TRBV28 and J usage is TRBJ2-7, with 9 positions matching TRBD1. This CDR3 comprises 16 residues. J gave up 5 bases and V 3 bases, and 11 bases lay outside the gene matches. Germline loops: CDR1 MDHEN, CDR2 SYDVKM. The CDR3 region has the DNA TGTGCCAGCAGTTTGCGAGACAGGGGGAAGGACGACGAGCAGTACTTC. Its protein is CASSLRDRGKDDEQYF.

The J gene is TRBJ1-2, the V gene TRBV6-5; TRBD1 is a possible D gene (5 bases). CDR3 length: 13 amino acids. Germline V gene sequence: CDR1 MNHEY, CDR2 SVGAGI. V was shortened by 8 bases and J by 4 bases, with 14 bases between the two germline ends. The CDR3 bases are TGTGCCAGCTGGAGCGGGACTACCTATGGCTACACCTTC. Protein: CASWSGTTYGYTF.

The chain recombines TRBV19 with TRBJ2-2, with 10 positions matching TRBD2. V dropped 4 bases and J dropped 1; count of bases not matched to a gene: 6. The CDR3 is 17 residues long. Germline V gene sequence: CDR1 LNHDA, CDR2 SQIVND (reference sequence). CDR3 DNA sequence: TGTGCCAGTAGTAACCGCCAGCGGGAGGGGAACACCGGGGAGCTGTTTTTT. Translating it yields CASSNRQREGNTGELFF.

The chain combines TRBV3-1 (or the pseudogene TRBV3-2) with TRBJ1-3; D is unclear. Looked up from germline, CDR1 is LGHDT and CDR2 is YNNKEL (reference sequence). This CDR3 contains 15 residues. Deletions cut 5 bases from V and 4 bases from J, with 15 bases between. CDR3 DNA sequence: TGTGCCAGCAGCTACCCCGGGAGCCCAGGAAACACCATATATTTT. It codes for CASSYPGSPGNTIYF.

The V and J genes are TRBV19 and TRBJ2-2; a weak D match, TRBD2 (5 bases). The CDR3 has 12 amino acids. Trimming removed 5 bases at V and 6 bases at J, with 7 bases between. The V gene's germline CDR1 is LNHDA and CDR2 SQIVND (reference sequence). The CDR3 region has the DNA TGTGCCAGTAGTTCGGGGTCCGGGGAGCTGTTTTTT. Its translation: CASSSGSGELFF.

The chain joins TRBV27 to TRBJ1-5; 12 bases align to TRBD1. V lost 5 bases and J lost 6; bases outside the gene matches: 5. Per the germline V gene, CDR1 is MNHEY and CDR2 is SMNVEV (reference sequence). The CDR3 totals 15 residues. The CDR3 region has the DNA TGTGCCAGCAGTGCCGGGACAGGGGGCTTTCAGCCCCAGCATTTT. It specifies CASSAGTGGFQPQHF.

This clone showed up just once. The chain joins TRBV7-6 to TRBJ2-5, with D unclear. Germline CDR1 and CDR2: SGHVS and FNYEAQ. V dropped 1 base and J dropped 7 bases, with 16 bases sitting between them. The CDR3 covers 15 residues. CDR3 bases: TGTGCCAGCAGCTTAGAGGTTGGCGGTGGTCTGACCCAGTACTTC. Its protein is CASSLEVGGGLTQYF. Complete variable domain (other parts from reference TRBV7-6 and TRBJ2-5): GAGVSQSPRYKVTKRGQDVALRCDPISGHVSLYWYRQALGQGPEFLTYFNYEAQQDKSGLPNDRFSAERPEGSISTLTIQRTEQRDSAMYRCASSLEVGGGLTQYFGPGTRLLVL.

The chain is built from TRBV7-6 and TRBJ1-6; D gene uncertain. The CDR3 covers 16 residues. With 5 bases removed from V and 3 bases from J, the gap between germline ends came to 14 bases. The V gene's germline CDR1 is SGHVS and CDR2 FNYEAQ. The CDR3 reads CASSLSGASYNSPLHF. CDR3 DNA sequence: TGTGCCAGCAGCCTCTCTGGCGCTAGCTATAATTCACCCCTCCACTTT.

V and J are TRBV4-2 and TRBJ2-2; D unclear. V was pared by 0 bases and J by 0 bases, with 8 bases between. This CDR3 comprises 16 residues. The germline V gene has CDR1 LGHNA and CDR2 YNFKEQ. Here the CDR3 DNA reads TGTGCCAGCAGCCAAGAGGCGGCCCCGAACACCGGGGAGCTGTTTTTT. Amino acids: CASSQEAAPNTGELFF.

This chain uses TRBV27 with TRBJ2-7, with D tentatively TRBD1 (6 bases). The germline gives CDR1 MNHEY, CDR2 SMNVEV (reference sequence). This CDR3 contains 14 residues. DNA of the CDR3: TGTGCTACAGGGCCCAGAGGGGACTCCTACGAGCAGTACTTC. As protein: CATGPRGDSYEQYF.

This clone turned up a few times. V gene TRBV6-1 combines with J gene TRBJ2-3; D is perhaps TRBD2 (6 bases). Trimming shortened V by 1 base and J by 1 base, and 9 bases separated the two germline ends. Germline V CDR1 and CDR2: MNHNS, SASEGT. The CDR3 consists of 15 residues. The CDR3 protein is CASSEDWGGTDTQYF. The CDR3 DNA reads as TGTGCCAGCAGTGAAGATTGGGGGGGCACAGATACGCAGTATTTT.

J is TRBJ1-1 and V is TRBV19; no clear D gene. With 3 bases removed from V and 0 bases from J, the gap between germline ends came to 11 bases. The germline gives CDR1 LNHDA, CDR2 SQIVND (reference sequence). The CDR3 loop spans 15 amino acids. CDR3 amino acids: CASSIPKRLNTEAFF. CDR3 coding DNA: TGTGCCAGTAGTATTCCTAAACGCTTGAACACTGAAGCTTTCTTT.

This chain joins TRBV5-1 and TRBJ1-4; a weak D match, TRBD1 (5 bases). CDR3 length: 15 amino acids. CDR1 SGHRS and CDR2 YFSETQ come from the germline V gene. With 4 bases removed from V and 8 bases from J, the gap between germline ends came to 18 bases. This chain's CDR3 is CASSQSEAGAEKLFF. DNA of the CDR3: TGCGCCAGCAGCCAATCCGAGGCTGGGGCAGAAAAACTGTTTTTT. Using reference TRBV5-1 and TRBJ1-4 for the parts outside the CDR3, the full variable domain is KAGVTQTPRYLIKTRGQQVTLSCSPISGHRSVSWYQQTPGQGLQFLFEYFSETQRNKGNFPGRFSGRQFSNSRSEMNVSTLELGDSALYLCASSQSEAGAEKLFFGSGTQLSVL.

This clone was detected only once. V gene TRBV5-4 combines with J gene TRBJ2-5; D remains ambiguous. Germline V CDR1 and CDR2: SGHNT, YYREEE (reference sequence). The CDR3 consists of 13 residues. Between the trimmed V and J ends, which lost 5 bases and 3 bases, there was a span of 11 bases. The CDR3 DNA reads TGTGCCAGCAGACCCCTGGAGAAAGAGACCCAGTACTTC. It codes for CASRPLEKETQYF.

In DNA form, the CDR3 reads TGTGCCATCAAGCAAACAGGGGAGGAAACTGAAGCTTTCTTT. It encodes CAIKQTGEETEAFF. V gene TRBV10-3 combines with J gene TRBJ1-1; TRBD1 aligns across 7 bases. The CDR3 is 14 amino acids. With 7 bases clipped from V and 5 bases from J, the junction kept 10 bases outside the gene matches. The germline V gene has CDR1 ENHRY and CDR2 SYGVKD.

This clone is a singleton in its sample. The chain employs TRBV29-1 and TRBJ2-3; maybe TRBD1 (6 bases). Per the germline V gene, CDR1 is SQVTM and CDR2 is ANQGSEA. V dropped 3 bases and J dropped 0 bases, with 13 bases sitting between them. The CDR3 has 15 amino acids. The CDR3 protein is CSVEPWTASTDTQYF. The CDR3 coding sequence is TGCAGCGTTGAGCCGTGGACAGCTAGCACAGATACGCAGTATTTT.

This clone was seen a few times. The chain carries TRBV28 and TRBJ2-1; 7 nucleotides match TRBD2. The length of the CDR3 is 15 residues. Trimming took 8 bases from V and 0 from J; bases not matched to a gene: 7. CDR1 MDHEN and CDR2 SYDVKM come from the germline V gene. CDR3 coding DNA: TGTGCCAGCCAAGGCGCTAGCGGCTCCTACAATGAGCAGTTCTTC. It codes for CASQGASGSYNEQFF.

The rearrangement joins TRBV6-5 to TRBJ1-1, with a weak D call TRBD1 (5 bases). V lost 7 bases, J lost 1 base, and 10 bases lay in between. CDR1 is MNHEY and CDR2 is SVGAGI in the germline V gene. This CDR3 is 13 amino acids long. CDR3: CASKGIENTEAFF. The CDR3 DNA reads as TGTGCCAGCAAGGGGATAGAGAACACTGAAGCTTTCTTT.

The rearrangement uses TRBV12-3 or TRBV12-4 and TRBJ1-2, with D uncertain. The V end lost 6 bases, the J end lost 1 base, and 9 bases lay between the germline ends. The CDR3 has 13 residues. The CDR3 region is CASSRDINYGYTF. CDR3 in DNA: TGTGCCAGCAGCCGCGACATTAACTATGGCTACACCTTC.

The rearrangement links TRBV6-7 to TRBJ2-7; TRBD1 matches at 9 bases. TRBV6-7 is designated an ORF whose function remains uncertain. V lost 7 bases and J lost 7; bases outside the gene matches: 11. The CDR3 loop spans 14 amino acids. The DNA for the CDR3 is TGTGCCAGCACCTCCGGGACAGGGTATGGGGAGCAGTACTTC. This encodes CASTSGTGYGEQYF.

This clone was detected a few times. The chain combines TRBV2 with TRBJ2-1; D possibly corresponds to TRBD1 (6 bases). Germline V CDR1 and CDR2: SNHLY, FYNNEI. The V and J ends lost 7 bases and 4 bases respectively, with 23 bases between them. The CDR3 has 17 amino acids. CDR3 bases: TGTGCCAGCAACGTTCTGGACACAGGGCGAGCGTACAATGAGCAGTTCTTC. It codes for CASNVLDTGRAYNEQFF.

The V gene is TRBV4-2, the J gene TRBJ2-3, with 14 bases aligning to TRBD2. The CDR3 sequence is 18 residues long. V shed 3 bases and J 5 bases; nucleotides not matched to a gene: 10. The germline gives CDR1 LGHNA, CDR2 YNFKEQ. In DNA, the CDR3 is TGTGCCAGCAGCCAGACCGTCGGACTAGCGGGAGGCGTAGATACGCAGTATTTT. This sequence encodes CASSQTVGLAGGVDTQYF.

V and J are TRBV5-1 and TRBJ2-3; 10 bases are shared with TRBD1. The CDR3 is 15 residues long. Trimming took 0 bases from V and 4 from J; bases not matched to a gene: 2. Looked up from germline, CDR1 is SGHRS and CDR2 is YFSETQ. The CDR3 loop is CASSLVGQGADTQYF. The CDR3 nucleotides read TGCGCCAGCAGCTTGGTAGGACAGGGGGCAGATACGCAGTATTTT.

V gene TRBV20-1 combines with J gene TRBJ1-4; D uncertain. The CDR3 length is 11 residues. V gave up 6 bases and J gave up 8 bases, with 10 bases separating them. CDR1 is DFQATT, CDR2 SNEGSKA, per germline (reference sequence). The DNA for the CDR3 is TGCAGTGCATTGGCGGGGGAAAAACTGTTTTTT. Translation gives CSALAGEKLFF.

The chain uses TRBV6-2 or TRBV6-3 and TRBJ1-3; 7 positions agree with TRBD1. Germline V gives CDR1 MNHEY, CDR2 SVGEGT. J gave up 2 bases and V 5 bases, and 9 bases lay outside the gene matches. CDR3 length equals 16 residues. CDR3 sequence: CASSTPQGTPGNTIYF. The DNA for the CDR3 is TGTGCCAGCAGTACCCCACAGGGGACCCCTGGAAACACCATATATTTT.

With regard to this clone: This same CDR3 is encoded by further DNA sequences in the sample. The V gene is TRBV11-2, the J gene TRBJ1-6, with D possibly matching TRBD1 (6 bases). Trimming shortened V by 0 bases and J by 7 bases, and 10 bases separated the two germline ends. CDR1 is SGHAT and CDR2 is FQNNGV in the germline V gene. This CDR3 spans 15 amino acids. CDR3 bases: TGTGCCAGCAGCTTAGATCCAGGGGCCAATTCACCCCTCCACTTT. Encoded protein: CASSLDPGANSPLHF.

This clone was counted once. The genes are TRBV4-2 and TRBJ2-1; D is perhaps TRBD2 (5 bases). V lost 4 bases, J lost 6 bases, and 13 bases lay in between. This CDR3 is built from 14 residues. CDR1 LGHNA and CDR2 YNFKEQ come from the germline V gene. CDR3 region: CASSPTLDSNEQFF. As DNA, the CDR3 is TGTGCCAGCAGCCCCACCTTGGACTCCAATGAGCAGTTCTTC.

The CDR3, as DNA: TGTGCCAGCAGCTCACGGGGTAACACTGAAGCTTTCTTT. This gives the protein CASSSRGNTEAFF. The genes are TRBV6-5 and TRBJ1-1; D gene ambiguous. Trimming pared 6 bases from V and 2 bases from J, leaving 10 bases between. The CDR3 spans 13 residues. CDR1 MNHEY and CDR2 SVGAGI come from the germline V gene.

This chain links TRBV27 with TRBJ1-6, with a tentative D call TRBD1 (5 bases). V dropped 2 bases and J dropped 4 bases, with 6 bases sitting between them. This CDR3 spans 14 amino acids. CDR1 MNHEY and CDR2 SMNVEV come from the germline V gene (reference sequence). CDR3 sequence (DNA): TGTGCCAGCAGTTTACAGGGTTATAATTCACCCCTCCACTTT. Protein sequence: CASSLQGYNSPLHF.